One and the same sample provided the 8 T cell receptor beta chains below, sequenced in a study of tumor and adjacent non-tumor tissue in lung cancer. This sample's RNA came from whole unsorted tissue. The library came from three nested PCR rounds adapted from ARM-PCR protocols. TCRdb re-derived calls from the multiplex PCR reads in MiXCR, one entry per CDR3 protein. The sample gives fewer than 80,000 distinct CDR3 sequences, around 65% of which show up once; roughly 12% is in the top ten. The sample was lung tumor tissue. Every receptor here comes from a woman in her seventies with non-small cell lung cancer.

With regard to this clonotype: A read error may be the cause here, since a much bigger clone is one base away. The CDR3 protein is CACSPNSNQPQHF. The DNA of the CDR3 is TGTGCCTGCAGCCCGAATAGCAATCAGCCCCAGCATTTT. This chain links TRBV28 with TRBJ1-5; no firm D call. Germline loops: CDR1 MDHEN, CDR2 SYDVKM. CDR3 length: 13 residues. Variable domain in full (rest from reference TRBV28 and TRBJ1-5): DVKVTQSSRYLVKRTGEKVFLECVQDMDHENMFWYRQDPGLGLRLIYFSYDVKMKEKGDIPEGYSVSREKKERFSLILESASTNQTSMYLCACSPNSNQPQHFGDGTRLSIL.

This clonotype has a handful of counts. This could be a read error, since a much larger clone is one nucleotide away. The missing conserved phenylalanine or tryptophan at the end of this CDR3 makes a read error likely. V is TRBV29-1 and J is TRBJ2-1; 12 bases map to TRBD2. The germline V gene has CDR1 SQVTM and CDR2 ANQGSEA. V shed 1 base, J shed 10 bases, and the junction held 8 bases outside the gene matches. This CDR3 has 15 residues. The CDR3 here is CSVEGVLAGGGEQFS. CDR3 DNA: TGCAGCGTTGAAGGTGTACTAGCGGGAGGCGGGGAGCAGTTCTCC.

A note on this clonotype: Germline is not matched at one junction end, which may reflect a read error. V and J are TRBV25-1 and TRBJ1-5, with unresolved D. CDR3 length: 12 amino acids. Germline CDR1 reads MGHDK; CDR2 reads SYGVNS. The CDR3 reads CARSTGNQPRHF. The CDR3 region has the DNA TGTGCCAGAAGTACGGGGAATCAGCCCCGGCATTTT.

This clonotype has a count of ten or more. The chain combines TRBV28 with TRBJ2-1, with 10 bases aligning to TRBD2. V trimming: 8 bases; J trimming: 3 bases; junction bases outside the gene matches: 4. CDR3 length: 14 residues. Looked up from germline, CDR1 is MDHEN and CDR2 is SYDVKM. The CDR3 bases are TGTGCCAGCTTAGCGGGGGGAATCTACAATGAGCAGTTCTTC. It yields the protein CASLAGGIYNEQFF.

On this clonotype: The CDR3 ends on some other residue instead of the conserved phenylalanine or tryptophan, so this is likely a read error. The chain links TRBV11-2 to TRBJ2-7, with D maybe TRBD2 (5 bases). The germline V gene has CDR1 SGHAT and CDR2 FQNNGV. The CDR3 loop spans 16 amino acids. Trimming shortened V by 0 bases and J by 5 bases, and 17 bases separated the two germline ends. The CDR3: CASSLEALAGSHEQYS. The CDR3 DNA follows: TGTGCCAGCAGCTTAGAGGCTCTAGCAGGAAGCCACGAGCAGTACTCC.

On this clonotype itself: Mismatch with germline at one junction end may stem from a read error. The chain joins TRBV5-4 to TRBJ2-7; 9 positions match TRBD1. This CDR3 has 14 residues. CDR1 and CDR2 from the germline V gene are SGHNT and YYREEE (reference sequence). The CDR3 bases are TGTGCCAGCAGCTTAGGGTACAGGGGGCACGACCAGTACTTC. Protein: CASSLGYRGHDQYF.

This clonotype appeared many times. The chain has TRBV7-9 and TRBJ2-1; D is possibly TRBD1 or TRBD2 (5 bases each). This CDR3 is 12 amino acids long. The germline V and J ends were trimmed by 3 bases and 11 bases, with 11 bases remaining between them. Germline assignment: CDR1 SEHNR and CDR2 FQNEAQ (reference sequence). The CDR3 sequence: CASSFNLGQQFF. CDR3 DNA sequence: TGTGCCAGCAGCTTCAACCTGGGACAGCAGTTCTTC. Using reference TRBV7-9 and TRBJ2-1 for the parts outside the CDR3, the full variable domain is DTGVSQNPRHKITKRGQNVTFRCDPISEHNRLYWYRQTLGQGPEFLTYFQNEAQLEKSRLLSDRFSAERPKGSFSTLEIQRTEQGDSAMYLCASSFNLGQQFFGPGTRLTVL.

In this sample, this clonotype turned up many times. Just one base apart from a much larger clone, this may be a read error. This chain links TRBV11-2 with TRBJ2-3; the D is unclear. In germline, CDR1 is SGHAT, CDR2 FQNNGV. The CDR3 has 13 residues. The CDR3 loop is CVSSLLRTDTQYF. CDR3 in DNA: TGTGTCAGCAGCCTCTTAAGGACAGATACGCAGTATTTT.